This T cell receptor beta chain derives from a study of metastatic and nonmetastatic thyroid tumors. No treatment of any kind had been given to any patient before thyroid surgery. This clone was recorded at least ten times. TCRdb re-called the PCR reads through MiXCR. The data hold some 12,000 clones, with less than 15% observed a single time. The CDR3 runs 15 residues. The V end lost 5 bases, the J end lost 4 bases, and 18 bases lay between the germline ends. Germline CDR1 SGHRS, CDR2 YFSETQ. Sequenced material: blood. The source is a female donor with papillary thyroid cancer or a benign thyroid nodule (not recorded which). Some clones in this sample may be carry-over from other donors' samples. This rearrangement joins TRBV5-1 to TRBJ1-1, with a tentative D call TRBD1 (6 bases). CDR3 in amino acids: CASSWEGGRGTEAFF. The CDR3 bases are TGCGCCAGCAGTTGGGAGGGGGGCCGGGGCACTGAAGCTTTCTTT.